This record covers a single T cell receptor (beta chain). In the original processing: Amplification of reference gene primers was used by the study to estimate nucleated cell counts. TCRdb's table, derived via immunoSEQ multiplex PCR, lists solely in-frame clones and lacks some. V and J calls plus clone size are reproduced from that table; the DNA served to infer D and trimming. The top ten clones hold 10% to 13% of a sample with roughly 180,000 clones, approximately 77% of them seen once. Germline loops: CDR1 LGHDT, CDR2 YNNKEL (reference sequence). The CDR3 consists of 16 residues. V gave up 5 bases and J gave up 8 bases; unmatched junction bases: 7. The data were obtained in a study of blood T cell repertoires in COVID-19. The wider study: PBMCs, B-cell-depleted T cells, or T cells provided the cDNA or gDNA that made up the material.

J is TRBJ2-1 and V is TRBV3-1 (or the pseudogene TRBV3-2); TRBD2 agrees at 15 bases. Source material: peripheral blood. The clonotype comes from a woman older than 75 with active or convalescent COVID-19. CDR3 protein: CASSSRTSGRGDEQFF. CDR3 DNA: TGTGCCAGCAGCTCCCGGACTAGCGGGAGGGGGGATGAGCAGTTCTTC.